One and the same sample provided the 22 T cell receptor beta chains below, sequenced in a study of identical twins. TCRdb reanalysed the 5' RACE reads using MiXCR and keeps one entry per CDR3 protein. The table has roughly 1,500,000 distinct CDR3 sequences, 25% to 35% seen once. Sequenced input: cord blood. These receptors were obtained from a newborn girl in good health.

This clonotype was observed a few times. The chain has TRBV25-1 and TRBJ1-4; no clear D gene. This CDR3 has 15 residues. CDR1 is MGHDK and CDR2 is SYGVNS in the germline V gene. Trimming took off 5 bases at V and 3 bases at J, with 13 bases between the two ends. The CDR3 bases are TGTGCCAGCAGTCGCGGCCAGCTTCCTAATGAAAAACTGTTTTTT. It encodes CASSRGQLPNEKLFF.

V is TRBV11-2 and J is TRBJ2-7, with a tentative D call TRBD1 (6 bases). The CDR3 contains 16 residues. CDR1 and CDR2 (germline): SGHAT, FQNNGV. V was trimmed by 1 base and J by 2 bases, leaving 15 bases between them. As DNA, the CDR3 is TGTGCCAGCAGCTTAGGGGTAGGCGCAGGGGCCTACGAGCAGTACTTC. This gives the protein CASSLGVGAGAYEQYF.

The V and J genes are TRBV3-1 and TRBJ1-1, with D perhaps TRBD1 (5 bases). V gave up 1 base and J gave up 5 bases, with 14 bases separating them. Germline V gives CDR1 LGHDT, CDR2 YNNKEL (reference sequence). The CDR3 is 15 amino acids. The CDR3 coding sequence is TGTGCCAGCAGCCAAGCAGGGAGGGTTTGGACTGAAGCTTTCTTT. The encoded protein is CASSQAGRVWTEAFF.

The chain is built from TRBV6-1 and TRBJ2-7; D is unclear. The assigned J gene may be wrong: the sequence end matches TRBJ2-5 better. The length of the CDR3 is 15 residues. Germline CDR1 MNHNS, CDR2 SASEGT. The CDR3 here is CASSPRPSRQETQYF. Here the CDR3 DNA reads TGTGCCAGCAGTCCCCGCCCGTCTAGACAAGAGACCCAGTACTTC.

The V gene is TRBV20-1, the J gene TRBJ2-3; 10 nucleotides line up with TRBD2. Germline-derived CDR1 and CDR2 are DFQATT and SNEGSKA (reference sequence). The CDR3 has 14 residues. V shed 6 bases, J shed 6 bases, and the junction held 9 bases outside the gene matches. The CDR3 region is CSARTSGARDTQYF. Written as DNA, the CDR3 is TGCAGTGCCAGGACTAGCGGAGCAAGGGATACGCAGTATTTT.

The chain links TRBV20-1 to TRBJ2-3, with 14 bases lining up with TRBD2. Germline V lookup: CDR1 DFQATT, CDR2 SNEGSKA (reference sequence). J lost 4 bases, V lost 6 bases, and 3 bases had no gene match. The CDR3 spans 14 residues. The CDR3 reads CSASTSGGADTQYF. CDR3 nucleotides: TGCAGTGCCTCGACTAGCGGGGGGGCAGATACGCAGTATTTT.

In its sample, this clonotype was seen once. V gene TRBV20-1 combines with J gene TRBJ2-7; D might be TRBD1 or TRBD2, each matching 5 bases. Trimming pared 3 bases from V and 0 bases from J, leaving 12 bases between. The CDR3 has 14 residues. Per the germline V gene, CDR1 is DFQATT and CDR2 is SNEGSKA (reference sequence). The CDR3, as DNA: TGCAGTGCTAGCCGGGACGGTAGCTCCTACGAGCAGTACTTC. Its protein is CSASRDGSSYEQYF.

The V gene is TRBV12-5, the J gene TRBJ2-7; D unresolved. Germline V CDR1 and CDR2: LGHNT, FRNRAP. Deletions cut 8 bases from V and 2 bases from J, with 13 bases between. The CDR3 is made up of 13 amino acids. CDR3 region: CASSDTVTYEQYF. The CDR3 bases are TGTGCTAGTTCCGACACGGTGACCTACGAGCAGTACTTC.

In this sample, this clonotype turned up many times. The chain couples TRBV7-2 to TRBJ2-7; D not resolved. Germline V gene sequence: CDR1 SGHTA, CDR2 FQGNSA. The CDR3 contains 12 residues. V was clipped by 1 base and J by 0 bases, with 1 base between them. In nucleotides, the CDR3 is TGTGCCAGCAGCTTAGTCTCCTACGAGCAGTACTTC. Translated, it gives CASSLVSYEQYF.

As for this clonotype: This clone may be a read error of a much larger clone one base away. The chain combines TRBV3-1 with TRBJ2-1; D might be TRBD2 (6 bases). Germline assignment: CDR1 LGHDT and CDR2 YNNKEL (reference sequence). Deletions cut 4 bases from V and 10 bases from J, with 20 bases between. The CDR3 length is 15 residues. The CDR3 bases are TGTGCCAGCAGCCTAAAAGGAGGGTTCTCCTACGAGCAGTTCTTC. This codes for CASSLKGGFSYEQFF.

V and J are TRBV6-5 and TRBJ2-5; the D is unclear. With 1 base removed from V and 11 bases from J, the gap between germline ends came to 11 bases. In germline, CDR1 is MNHEY, CDR2 SVGAGI. CDR3 size: 12 residues. CDR3 DNA sequence: TGTGCCAGCAGTTACTACAGTAATGAGCAGTACTTC. Its translation is CASSYYSNEQYF.

This chain links TRBV4-1 with TRBJ2-1; 9 bases align to TRBD2. The CDR3 has 14 amino acids. The V gene's germline CDR1 is MGHRA and CDR2 YSYEKL. Trimming took 7 bases from V and 0 from J; bases not matched to a gene: 1. Here the CDR3 reads CASKLAGSYNEQFF. The CDR3 region has the DNA TGCGCCAGCAAACTAGCGGGCTCCTACAATGAGCAGTTCTTC.

There are a few counts of this clonotype. This rearrangement joins TRBV20-1 to TRBJ1-4, with 8 bases that match TRBD1. Unmatched junction bases numbered 11, after V lost 1 base and J lost 7 bases. Germline-derived CDR1 and CDR2 are DFQATT and SNEGSKA (reference sequence). The length of the CDR3 is 16 residues. The chain's CDR3 is CSARVRGQGPSEKLFF. The DNA of the CDR3 is TGCAGTGCTAGAGTCAGGGGGCAGGGACCAAGTGAAAAACTGTTTTTT.

This clonotype was seen more than once but under ten times. The rearrangement uses TRBV5-1 and TRBJ2-5, with D hard to call. Trimming stripped 2 bases from V and 2 bases from J, with 28 bases between. Looked up from germline, CDR1 is SGHRS and CDR2 is YFSETQ. The CDR3 contains 20 residues. CDR3 loop: CASSLRSPGPYETIQETQYF. The CDR3 region has the DNA TGCGCCAGCAGCTTACGAAGCCCGGGCCCCTACGAAACCATTCAAGAGACCCAGTACTTC.

This clonotype was recorded a few times. J is TRBJ2-7 and V is TRBV10-3; the D gene is possibly TRBD1 (5 bases). Per the germline V gene, CDR1 is ENHRY and CDR2 is SYGVKD. There are 13 residues in the CDR3. The V gene lost 4 bases and the J gene lost 3 bases, with 10 bases spanning the gap. The CDR3 region has the DNA TGTGCCATCAGTGCAGGGTCCTTCTACGAGCAGTACTTC. It is translated as CAISAGSFYEQYF.

The sample holds a few counts of this clonotype. The V gene is TRBV6-5, the J gene TRBJ2-5; D not resolved. V was shortened by 0 bases and J by 0 bases, with 11 bases between the two germline ends. Per germline, CDR1 MNHEY and CDR2 SVGAGI. The CDR3 consists of 16 residues. CDR3 sequence reads: CASSYSSLPYQETQYF. The CDR3 nucleotides are TGTGCCAGCAGTTACTCGTCTCTCCCATACCAAGAGACCCAGTACTTC.

This clonotype was detected a few times. This chain connects TRBV29-1 to TRBJ2-3; D is undetermined. The CDR3 is 11 residues long. Germline-derived CDR1 and CDR2 are SQVTM and ANQGSEA. The V gene lost 5 bases and the J gene lost 2 bases, with 5 bases spanning the gap. This chain's CDR3 is CSVFYTDTQYF. CDR3 in DNA: TGCAGCGTTTTTTACACAGATACGCAGTATTTT.

This clonotype was seen many times. V usage is TRBV5-1 and J usage is TRBJ2-3; the D is unclear. V was pared by 1 base and J by 2 bases, with 8 bases between. There are 14 residues in the CDR3. CDR1 is SGHRS and CDR2 is YFSETQ in the germline V gene. CDR3 amino acids: CASSLSPDTDTQYF. The CDR3 DNA is TGCGCCAGCAGCTTGAGTCCCGACACAGATACGCAGTATTTT.

The chain is built from TRBV7-6 and TRBJ2-7; 7 nucleotides match TRBD2. CDR1 is SGHVS and CDR2 is FNYEAQ in the germline V gene. The CDR3 has 16 residues. V dropped 2 bases and J dropped 1; count of bases not matched to a gene: 8. The CDR3 loop reads CASSLKSGEGSYEQYF. As DNA, the CDR3 is TGTGCCAGCAGCTTAAAAAGCGGGGAGGGGTCCTACGAGCAGTACTTC.

This clonotype was counted at least ten times. This chain connects TRBV28 to TRBJ2-3; D not resolved. The CDR3 consists of 12 residues. The V gene's germline CDR1 is MDHEN and CDR2 SYDVKM. The V end lost 6 bases, the J end lost 5 bases, and 9 bases lay between the germline ends. This chain's CDR3 is CASSSWGDTQYF. The CDR3 DNA sequence: TGTGCCAGCAGCTCATGGGGAGATACGCAGTATTTT.

The chain recombines TRBV20-1 with TRBJ1-5; D might be TRBD1 (5 bases). Per germline, CDR1 DFQATT and CDR2 SNEGSKA (reference sequence). V lost 6 bases and J lost 7, with 25 bases in between. The CDR3 is made up of 16 amino acids. The CDR3 loop reads CSAFRAGPLKGQPQHF. CDR3 DNA: TGCAGTGCCTTTAGGGCAGGGCCCCTTAAGGGACAGCCCCAGCATTTT.

This clonotype has only a few counts. The rearrangement links TRBV9 to TRBJ2-5, with 7 bases that match TRBD1. Trimming removed 4 bases from V and 5 bases from J; junction bases left unmatched: 14. The CDR3 runs to 16 residues. Per the germline V gene, CDR1 is SGDLS and CDR2 is YYNGEE. CDR3 protein: CASSLGTAVSMETQYF. CDR3 nucleotide sequence: TGTGCCAGCAGCCTCGGGACAGCAGTATCCATGGAGACCCAGTACTTC.